This TCR beta chain was sequenced during a study of graft-versus-host responses after intestinal transplantation. This CDR3 region has 15 residues. CDR1 MNHNS and CDR2 SASEGT come from the germline V gene. V lost 1 base and J 1 base, leaving 11 bases between the germline ends. This clone is classed as medium-sized. Plating combined roughly 200,000 CFSE-labeled responder cells with roughly 200,000 irradiated, violet-dye-labeled stimulator cells. The method was immunoSEQ multiplex PCR; TCRdb's version includes in-frame clones alone and lacks a portion of them. In the table there are about 21,000 clones, approximately 40% of which are singletons.

The source material was alloreactive CD8+ T cells from a mixed lymphocyte reaction culture, sampled before intestinal transplant. Subset indicated: CFSE-low proliferating T cells sorted from roughly six-day pre-transplant mixed lymphocyte reaction (GvH or HvG direction). The chain couples TRBV6-1 to TRBJ2-7; D is perhaps TRBD1 (7 bases). The clonotype originates from a human patient who received an intestinal transplant. The CDR3 here is CASSEDSGGSYEQYF. Written as DNA, the CDR3 is TGTGCCAGCAGTGAAGATTCAGGGGGGTCCTACGAGCAGTACTTC.